The T cell receptor (beta chain) described here comes from a study of T cells in Graves' hyperthyroidism and ophthalmopathy. This clonotype was seen at least ten times. Amplified regions were TCR beta CDR3 sequences from RNA transcripts. TCR CDR3 underwent first-round RT-PCR with the HTBI primer set. TCRdb re-called the multiplex PCR reads with MiXCR, one entry per CDR3 protein. The sample consists of more than 500,000 distinct CDR3 sequences, about 16% of them appearing once. The CDR3 length is 14 residues. The ends were cut back, 6 bases at V and 3 bases at J, with 12 bases in the middle. Input material: blood. V and J are TRBV12-3 or TRBV12-4 and TRBJ1-3, with D uncertain. This TCR was recovered from a woman younger than 45 with Graves' ophthalmopathy. The CDR3: CASSPPGNGNTIYF. The CDR3 DNA sequence: TGTGCCAGCAGCCCCCCGGGGAATGGAAACACCATATATTTT.